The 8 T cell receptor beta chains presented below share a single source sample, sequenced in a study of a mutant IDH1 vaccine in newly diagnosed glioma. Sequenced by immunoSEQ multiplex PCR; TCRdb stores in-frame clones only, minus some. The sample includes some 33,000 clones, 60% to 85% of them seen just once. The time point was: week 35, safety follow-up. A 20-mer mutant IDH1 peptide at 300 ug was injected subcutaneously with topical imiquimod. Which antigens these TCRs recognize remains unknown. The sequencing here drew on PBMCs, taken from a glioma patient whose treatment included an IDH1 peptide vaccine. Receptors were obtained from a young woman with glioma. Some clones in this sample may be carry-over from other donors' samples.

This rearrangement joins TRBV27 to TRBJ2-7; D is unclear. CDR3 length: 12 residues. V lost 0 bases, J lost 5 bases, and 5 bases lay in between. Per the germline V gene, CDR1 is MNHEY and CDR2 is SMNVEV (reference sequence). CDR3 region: CASSLSVHEQYF. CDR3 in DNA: TGTGCCAGCAGTTTATCCGTCCACGAGCAGTACTTC.

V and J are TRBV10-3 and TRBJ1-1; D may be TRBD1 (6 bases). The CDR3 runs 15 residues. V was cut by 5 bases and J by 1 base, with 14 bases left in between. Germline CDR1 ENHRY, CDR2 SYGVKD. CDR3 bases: TGTGCCATCAGTCCTGGGGGCCTTAAGAACACTGAAGCTTTCTTT. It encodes CAISPGGLKNTEAFF.

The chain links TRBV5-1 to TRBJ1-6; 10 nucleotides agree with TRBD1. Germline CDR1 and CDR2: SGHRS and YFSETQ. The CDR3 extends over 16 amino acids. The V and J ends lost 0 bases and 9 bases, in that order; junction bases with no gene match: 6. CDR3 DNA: TGCGCCAGCAGCTTGGAGGGGACAGGGGTAGGTTCACCCCTCCACTTT. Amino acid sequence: CASSLEGTGVGSPLHF.

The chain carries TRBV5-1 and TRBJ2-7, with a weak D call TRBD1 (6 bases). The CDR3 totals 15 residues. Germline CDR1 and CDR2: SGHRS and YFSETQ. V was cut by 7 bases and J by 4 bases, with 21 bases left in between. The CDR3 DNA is TGCGCCAGCCTACCAAACAGGGTTTCAACGTACGAGCAGTACTTC. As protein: CASLPNRVSTYEQYF.

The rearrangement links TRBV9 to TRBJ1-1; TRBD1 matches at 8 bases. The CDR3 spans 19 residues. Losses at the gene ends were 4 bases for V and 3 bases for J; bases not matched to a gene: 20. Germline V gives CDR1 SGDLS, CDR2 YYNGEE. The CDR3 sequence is CASSSLGGGRGQWYTEAFF. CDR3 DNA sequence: TGTGCCAGCAGCTCTCTAGGGGGGGGCAGGGGGCAATGGTACACTGAAGCTTTCTTT.

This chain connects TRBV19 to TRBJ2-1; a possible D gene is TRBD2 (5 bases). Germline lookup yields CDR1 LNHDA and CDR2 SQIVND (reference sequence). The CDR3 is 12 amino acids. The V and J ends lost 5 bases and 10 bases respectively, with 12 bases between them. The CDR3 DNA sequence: TGTGCCAGTAGTCCTCCCAGGAGGGAGCAGTTCTTC. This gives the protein CASSPPRREQFF.

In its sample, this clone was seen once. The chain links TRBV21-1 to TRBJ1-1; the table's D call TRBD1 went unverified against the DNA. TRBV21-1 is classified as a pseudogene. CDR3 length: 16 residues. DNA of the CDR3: TGTGCCAGCAGCAAAGCGGGAAACAGGTTGAACACTGAAGCTTTCTTT. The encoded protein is CASSKAGNRLNTEAFF.

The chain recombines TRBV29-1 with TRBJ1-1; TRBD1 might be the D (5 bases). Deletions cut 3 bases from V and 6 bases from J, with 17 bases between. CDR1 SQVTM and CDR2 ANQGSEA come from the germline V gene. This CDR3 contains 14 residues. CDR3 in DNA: TGCAGCGTTGATAGGGGCAAACTTTATTCTGAAGCTTTCTTT. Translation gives CSVDRGKLYSEAFF.